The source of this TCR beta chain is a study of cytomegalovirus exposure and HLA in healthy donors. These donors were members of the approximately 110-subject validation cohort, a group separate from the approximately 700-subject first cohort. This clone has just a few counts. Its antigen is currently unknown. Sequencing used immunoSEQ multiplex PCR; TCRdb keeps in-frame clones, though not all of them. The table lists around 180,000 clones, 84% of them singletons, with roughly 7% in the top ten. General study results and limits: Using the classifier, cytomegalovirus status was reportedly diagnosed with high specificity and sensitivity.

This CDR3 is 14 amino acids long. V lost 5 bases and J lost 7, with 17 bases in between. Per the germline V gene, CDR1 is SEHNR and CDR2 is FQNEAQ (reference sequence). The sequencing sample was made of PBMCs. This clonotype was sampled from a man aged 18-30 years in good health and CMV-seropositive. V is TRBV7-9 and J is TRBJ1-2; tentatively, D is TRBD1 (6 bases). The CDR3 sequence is CASSRDLTGIGYTF. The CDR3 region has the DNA TGTGCCAGCAGCCGGGATCTTACAGGGATTGGCTACACCTTC.